The sequence of this TCR beta chain was determined in a study of blood T cell repertoires in COVID-19. Overall study: Sample material is recorded as cDNA or gDNA derived from T cells, B-cell-depleted T cells, or PBMCs.

There are 18 residues in the CDR3. CDR1 is SGHAT and CDR2 is FQNNGV in the germline V gene. Trimming removed 4 bases from V and 1 base from J; junction bases left unmatched: 7. In the authors' methods: Estimated nucleated cell counts came from reference gene primer amplification. Here immunoSEQ multiplex PCR was the method, and the copy in TCRdb shows in-frame clones only, minus some. Clonal size and the V and J genes are those of that table, whereas D and trimming came from the DNA. Here the sample spans approximately 170,000 clones, approximately 79% being singletons. Sequencing was done on a sample of peripheral blood. The chain combines TRBV11-2 with TRBJ2-3, with 14 bases fitting TRBD2. The receptor comes from an elderly woman with acute or convalescent COVID-19. The DNA for the CDR3 is TGTGCCAGCAGCTCGAGACTAGCGGGGGGGCCAGGCACAGATACGCAGTATTTT. Amino acid sequence: CASSSRLAGGPGTDTQYF.